The rows below give T cell receptor beta chains drawn from one sample of a study of early T cells in non-severe SARS-CoV-2 infection. Each CDR3 protein gets one entry after TCRdb re-called the 5' RACE reads with MiXCR. The sample lists some 97,000 distinct CDR3 sequences, approximately 9.9% occurring once. The source material was whole blood, sampled at baseline. Every receptor here comes from an adult who was a healthcare worker with PCR-confirmed SARS-CoV-2 infection or an uninfected control (not recorded which). Both conserved end residues are part of each CDR3. A D gene is named only where the DNA matches it firmly. A clone size is listed for some rows: how often the clone was seen (once, few, many), or a class if it is expanded.

-	-	TRBV7-2	TRBJ1-5	TGTGCCAGCAGCGGGTCCGGGACTCAGCCCCAGCATTTT	CASSGSGTQPQHF
-	many	TRBV6-5	TRBJ1-3	TGTGCCAGCAGAAAAACCAGGGAGACTGGAAACACCATATATTTT	CASRKTRETGNTIYF
TRBD1	-	TRBV4-3	TRBJ2-3	TGCGCCAGCAGACAGACAGGGGCTGATACGCAGTATTTT	CASRQTGADTQYF
-	few	TRBV29-1	TRBJ2-1	TGCAGCGTTGTATTCGGGGGAACCTACAATGAGCAGTTCTTC	CSVVFGGTYNEQFF
TRBD1	-	TRBV27	TRBJ1-1	TGTGCCAGCAGTTTATCTAGAGTTTGGGACAGGGGCCCGAACACTGAAGCTTTCTTT	CASSLSRVWDRGPNTEAFF
TRBD1	-	TRBV29-1	TRBJ2-1	TGCAGCGCCGCGACAGGGAGCAGTCCCTACAATGAGCAGTTCTTC	CSAATGSSPYNEQFF
-	many	TRBV9	TRBJ2-1	TGTGCCAGCAGCCTCGCCGGAGCTTCACACAATGAGCAGTTCTTC	CASSLAGASHNEQFF
-	-	TRBV9	TRBJ2-2	TGTGCCAGCAGCCCCCAGGTCGCCACCGGGGAGCTGTTTTTT	CASSPQVATGELFF
-	many	TRBV6-1	TRBJ2-2	TGTGCCAGCAGTGAAGTAGGGTTAGCCACCGGGGAGCTGTTTTTT	CASSEVGLATGELFF
-	many	TRBV11-2	TRBJ2-7	TGTGCCAGCAGCTTAGGCGGCCAGAACTACTACGAGCAGTACTTC	CASSLGGQNYYEQYF
TRBD1	few	TRBV13	TRBJ2-7	TGTGCCAGCACCTCCGGGACAGGGGATGGGGAGCAGTACTTC	CASTSGTGDGEQYF
-	many	TRBV14	TRBJ2-4	TGTGCCAGCAGCCAAGAAGCGAGTCGCATTCAGTACTTC	CASSQEASRIQYF
-	few	TRBV27	TRBJ2-7	TGTGCCAGCAGTACCAGCCCCAGGGACTACGAGCAGTACTTC	CASSTSPRDYEQYF
-	few	TRBV2	TRBJ2-5	TGTGCCAGTAACGAAGCACCGCAAGAGACCCAGTACTTC	CASNEAPQETQYF
-	many	TRBV6-6	TRBJ2-2	TGTGCCAGCAGTCTCGCCCAGGGGAACACCGGGGAGCTGTTTTTT	CASSLAQGNTGELFF
-	-	TRBV7-9	TRBJ2-1	TGTGCCAGCAGCGGGAGGGACAGTGAAAATGAGCAGTTCTTC	CASSGRDSENEQFF
-	-	TRBV3-1	TRBJ2-1	TGTGCCAGCAGCCAAGATGGAGGGACCCTCGGCAATGAGCAGTTCTTC	CASSQDGGTLGNEQFF